This TCR beta chain originates from a study of T cell responses to AZD1222 COVID-19 vaccine. Points from the study as a whole: Only a handful of AZD1222 recipients, several in all, had baseline seropositivity. Spike-specific TCR depth and breadth grew after two AZD1222 doses. Vaccine-associated CD4 TCRs spanned spike, dominant at 160-218 and 743-854. Scientists sampled the repertoires only once the peak T cell response had passed.

Note on this clone: The target antigen is unknown.

V trimming: 3 bases; J trimming: 7 bases; junction bases outside the gene matches: 4. The CDR3 is 13 residues long. Germline V gives CDR1 SGHRS, CDR2 YFSETQ. Assay used: immunoSEQ multiplex PCR; TCRdb lists only in-frame clones, some missing. The table lists around 130,000 clones, more than 85% of them singletons. Sequenced material: peripheral blood, taken on day 0 of AZD1222 vaccination. The TCR comes from an adult in good health. The chain recombines TRBV5-1 with TRBJ1-1; 9 bases map to TRBD1. This chain's CDR3 is CASSWDREVEAFF. In DNA form, the CDR3 reads TGCGCCAGCAGCTGGGACAGGGAGGTTGAAGCTTTCTTT.